A single sample gave rise to the 19 T cell receptor beta chains below, sequenced in a study of CD8 T cells in ankylosing spondylitis. General study points: Among TCR beta sequences, a motif of eight highly homologous variants appeared characteristic of ankylosing spondylitis blood.

These TCRs are of unknown antigen specificity. TCRdb independently ran MiXCR on the 5' RACE reads; one entry per CDR3 protein. Here the sample spans about 800,000 distinct CDR3 sequences, around 11% being singletons. The material sequenced was blood, either unsorted or a sorted T cell fraction (not recorded which). The receptors stem from a male donor with ankylosing spondylitis.

This clonotype was recorded a few times. The CDR3 bases are TGCAGTGCTAGAGCGCCTAGCGGGAGTCTGGATGAGCAGTTCTTC. Translation: CSARAPSGSLDEQFF. V and J are TRBV20-1 and TRBJ2-1; 10 nucleotides line up with TRBD2. CDR3 size: 15 residues. CDR1 and CDR2 from the germline V gene are DFQATT and SNEGSKA (reference sequence). V trimming: 1 base; J trimming: 8 bases; junction bases outside the gene matches: 8.

The table lists this clonotype with many counts. The rearrangement links TRBV29-1 to TRBJ2-7; 7 bases are shared with TRBD2. Losses at the gene ends were 0 bases for V and 4 bases for J; bases not matched to a gene: 6. The germline gives CDR1 SQVTM, CDR2 ANQGSEA. The CDR3 runs 14 residues. Here the CDR3 reads CSVEESGKGYEQYF. In DNA form, the CDR3 reads TGCAGCGTTGAAGAGAGCGGGAAGGGGTACGAGCAGTACTTC.

This clonotype appeared many times. The gene calls are TRBV5-1 and TRBJ1-2; 7 bases are shared with TRBD1. V lost 0 bases and J lost 6; bases outside the gene matches: 2. Germline assignment: CDR1 SGHRS and CDR2 YFSETQ. This CDR3 has 13 residues. The CDR3 region has the DNA TGCGCCAGCAGCTTGGAGGGGACAGATGGCTACACCTTC. Its translation: CASSLEGTDGYTF.

The chain couples TRBV4-2 to TRBJ2-2, with D unresolved. Germline CDR1 is LGHNA and CDR2 is YNFKEQ. The CDR3 totals 16 residues. Trimming pared 1 base from V and 5 bases from J, leaving 14 bases between. CDR3 residues: CASSQGSGGQTGELFF. The CDR3, as DNA: TGTGCCAGCAGCCAAGGTTCAGGTGGTCAGACCGGGGAGCTGTTTTTT.

CDR3 amino acids: CSASSGNYGYTF. CDR3 coding DNA: TGCAGTGCTAGTAGCGGGAACTATGGCTACACCTTC. The chain links TRBV20-1 to TRBJ1-2; unclear D gene. The length of the CDR3 is 12 residues. The germline gives CDR1 DFQATT, CDR2 SNEGSKA (reference sequence). V lost 3 bases and J lost 2, with 7 bases in between.

This clonotype showed up just once. CDR3: CASSLRDRGPNSPLHF. In nucleotides, the CDR3 is TGTGCCAGCAGTTTAAGGGACAGGGGCCCAAATTCACCCCTCCACTTT. The chain uses TRBV27 and TRBJ1-6, with 10 bases that match TRBD1. The CDR3 is 16 residues long. Germline V lookup: CDR1 MNHEY, CDR2 SMNVEV (reference sequence). With V trimmed by 2 bases and J by 7 bases, 5 bases remained unmatched.

The chain joins TRBV7-6 to TRBJ2-3; 7 positions agree with TRBD1. CDR1 is SGHVS and CDR2 is FNYEAQ in the germline V gene. Trimming cost V 0 bases and J 7 bases; bases outside gene matches: 4. This CDR3 is built from 14 residues. This CDR3 is CASSLASRGNTQYF. The CDR3 DNA is TGTGCCAGCAGCTTAGCCAGCAGGGGGAATACGCAGTATTTT.

This clonotype turned up a few times. The CDR3 loop is CASSPGGSREKLFF. In DNA form, the CDR3 reads TGTGCCAGCAGCCCAGGGGGCAGTCGGGAAAAACTGTTTTTT. The chain couples TRBV4-2 to TRBJ1-4, with 8 bases aligning to TRBD1. This CDR3 spans 14 amino acids. The germline gives CDR1 LGHNA, CDR2 YNFKEQ. The ends lost 4 bases at V and 8 bases at J; junction bases unmatched: 6.

The chain employs TRBV20-1 and TRBJ2-1; possibly TRBD1 for D (5 bases). With 5 bases removed from V and 7 bases from J, the gap between germline ends came to 18 bases. There are 14 residues in the CDR3. The germline V gene has CDR1 DFQATT and CDR2 SNEGSKA (reference sequence). The CDR3, as DNA: TGCAGTGCTCAGGCCCTAGGGGCTTTAAATGAGCAGTTCTTC. Protein: CSAQALGALNEQFF.

In its sample, this clonotype was seen a few times. V and J are TRBV20-1 and TRBJ2-7; no clear D. The V and J ends lost 6 bases and 3 bases respectively, with 12 bases between them. CDR3 size: 12 residues. Germline assignment: CDR1 DFQATT and CDR2 SNEGSKA (reference sequence). The CDR3 region is CSASRPDYEQYF. The CDR3 nucleotides read TGCAGTGCCTCTCGGCCAGACTACGAGCAGTACTTC.

This chain connects TRBV10-3 to TRBJ1-5; D unresolved. Germline CDR1 reads ENHRY; CDR2 reads SYGVKD. CDR3 size: 14 residues. V was cut by 6 bases and J by 0 bases, with 9 bases left in between. CDR3 in DNA: TGTGCCATCAGGTCCGGCAATAGCAATCAGCCCCAGCATTTT. The encoded protein is CAIRSGNSNQPQHF.

The DNA for the CDR3 is TGTGCCAGCAGGCCACCTGTAGCGGGGTCGGGAGCGACCCAGTACTTC. Residues: CASRPPVAGSGATQYF. This rearrangement joins TRBV6-1 to TRBJ2-5, with 8 nucleotides matching TRBD2. Germline CDR1 is MNHNS and CDR2 is SASEGT. The CDR3 consists of 16 residues. V was pared by 6 bases and J by 7 bases, with 16 bases of the junction left unmatched.

This clonotype was seen more than once but under ten times. The chain has TRBV19 and TRBJ2-7, with 11 nucleotides matching TRBD2. V lost 3 bases to trimming and J lost 2 bases; unmatched junction nucleotides: 6. The CDR3 spans 16 residues. From germline, CDR1 is LNHDA and CDR2 SQIVND (reference sequence). In nucleotides, the CDR3 is TGTGCCAGTAGTATTCGGCTAGCGGGGGGCCCCTACGAGCAGTACTTC. This sequence encodes CASSIRLAGGPYEQYF.

The chain carries TRBV7-2 and TRBJ2-7; the D gene could be TRBD1 or TRBD2 (6 bases each). Trimming removed 5 bases at V and 2 bases at J, with 19 bases between. CDR1 SGHTA and CDR2 FQGNSA come from the germline V gene. The CDR3 spans 16 residues. This CDR3 reads CASSPPPRGLAYEQYF. In DNA, the CDR3 is TGTGCCAGCAGCCCCCCACCCCGGGGGCTAGCCTACGAGCAGTACTTC.

This clonotype was counted a few times. Here the CDR3 reads CSALRISSYEQYF. The CDR3 region has the DNA TGCAGTGCTCTCCGGATTTCCAGTTACGAGCAGTACTTC. The chain links TRBV20-1 to TRBJ2-7; D is unclear. CDR3 length: 13 amino acids. Trimming took 5 bases from V and 4 from J, leaving 15 bases between them. Germline V CDR1 and CDR2: DFQATT, SNEGSKA (reference sequence).

J is TRBJ2-2 and V is TRBV7-6, with D possibly matching TRBD1 (6 bases). Germline CDR1 and CDR2: SGHVS and FNYEAQ. The CDR3 loop spans 17 amino acids. Trimming took 5 bases from V and 0 from J, leaving 16 bases between them. This CDR3 reads CASSLLGGSANTGELFF. CDR3 DNA sequence: TGTGCCAGCAGCCTTCTTGGGGGCAGCGCGAACACCGGGGAGCTGTTTTTT.

This clonotype was seen more than once but under ten times. This chain connects TRBV20-1 to TRBJ1-2, with a tentative D call TRBD1 (5 bases). The CDR3 consists of 11 residues. The V gene's germline CDR1 is DFQATT and CDR2 SNEGSKA (reference sequence). With 0 bases removed from V and 8 bases from J, the gap between germline ends came to 7 bases. The DNA of the CDR3 is TGCAGTGCTAGAGACAGGGAAGGCTACACCTTC. Its translation is CSARDREGYTF.

The chain recombines TRBV6-5 with TRBJ2-7; D remains ambiguous. Deletions cut 0 bases from V and 1 base from J, with 10 bases between. Per the germline V gene, CDR1 is MNHEY and CDR2 is SVGAGI. The CDR3 has 15 residues. CDR3 loop: CASSYSPDRSYEQYF. The DNA of the CDR3 is TGTGCCAGCAGTTACTCGCCGGACCGGTCCTACGAGCAGTACTTC.

The V gene is TRBV5-1, the J gene TRBJ1-2; D is ambiguous. V dropped 5 bases and J dropped 4 bases, with 18 bases sitting between them. The CDR3 has 15 amino acids. Germline loops: CDR1 SGHRS, CDR2 YFSETQ. Written as DNA, the CDR3 is TGCGCCAGCAGTGCTAACCCCGAATCTTCCTATGGCTACACCTTC. It codes for CASSANPESSYGYTF.